The rows below give T cell receptor beta chains drawn from one sample of a study of T cells in localized non-small cell lung cancer. Produced via immunoSEQ multiplex PCR; TCRdb's table is partial and in-frame only. Altogether around 50,000 clones are present, around nine tenths being singletons, with the ten largest covering 16%. This specimen was PBMCs, taken before any cancer treatment. The receptors were gathered from a female donor with stage II lung adenocarcinoma. Each CDR3 is given with its conserved first and last residue. A D gene is named only where the DNA matches it firmly. Size is stated for part of the rows, as once, few or many counts, or as a class when the clone is expanded.

D gene,V gene,J gene,clone size,CDR3 DNA,CDR3 protein
NA,TRBV27,TRBJ1-2,once,TGTGCCAGCAGCCAGGGAGGCTATGGCTACACCTTC,CASSQGGYGYTF
TRBD2,TRBV6-1,TRBJ2-1,NA,TGTGCCAGCGCTGCTAGCGGGTTATACAATGAGCAGTTCTTC,CASAASGLYNEQFF
NA,TRBV16,TRBJ1-1,NA,TGTGCCAGCAGCCAATCGGCAGGCCGAGACACTGAAGCTTTCTTT,CASSQSAGRDTEAFF
NA,TRBV7-9,TRBJ1-3,NA,TGTGCCAGCAGCCCTCGAATGACTACCTCTGGAAACACCATATATTTT,CASSPRMTTSGNTIYF
NA,TRBV27,TRBJ1-6,NA,TGTGCCAGCAGCTATATTCCCTCAGTCGGACAGTATAATTCACCCCTCCACTTT,CASSYIPSVGQYNSPLHF
NA,TRBV18,TRBJ2-7,NA,TGTGCCAGCTCATCACCCTCGGGACTTTCCTACGAGCAGTACTTC,CASSSPSGLSYEQYF
TRBD2,TRBV6-6,TRBJ2-1,NA,TGTGCCAGCAGTTTGGCGGGGGGGCCCAATGAGCAGTTCTTC,CASSLAGGPNEQFF
NA,TRBV5-4,TRBJ1-4,NA,TGTGCCAGCAGCTTGAACCGGGGTGAAAAACTGTTTTTT,CASSLNRGEKLFF
TRBD2,TRBV15,TRBJ2-4,NA,TGTGCCACCAGCAGAGCGGCTAGCGGGGTCAAAAACATTCAGTACTTC,CATSRAASGVKNIQYF
NA,TRBV7-9,TRBJ1-1,NA,TGTGCCAGCAGCTTTGGAGGGAACACTGAAGCTTTCTTT,CASSFGGNTEAFF
TRBD1,TRBV27,TRBJ1-4,NA,TGTGCCAGCAGTCCCTACCGGACAGGGTATAATGAAAAACTGTTTTTT,CASSPYRTGYNEKLFF
TRBD1,TRBV30,TRBJ2-7,NA,TGTGCCTGGAGTAGGGGACAGGGGATATCCCGGTACTTC,CAWSRGQGISRYF
TRBD1,TRBV5-4,TRBJ2-5,NA,TGTGCCAGCAGCTTGCCCGGGACAGTGAAAGAGACCCAGTACTTC,CASSLPGTVKETQYF
NA,TRBV7-9,TRBJ2-1,NA,TGTGCCAGCAGCTGGGCGTCTTCCCCATTCTACAATGAGCAGTTCTTC,CASSWASSPFYNEQFF
NA,TRBV6-1,TRBJ1-2,NA,TGTGCCAGCAGCTGGGGGACCCTGGGATCAGGCTACACCTTC,CASSWGTLGSGYTF
TRBD1,TRBV6-1,TRBJ1-6,NA,TGTGCCACTCAGGGGCAGGGGGGCTATAATTCACCCCTCCACTTT,CATQGQGGYNSPLHF